The clone carrying this TCR beta chain was seen at least ten times. The antigen is undetermined. Via MiXCR, TCRdb re-called the RACE reads, giving one row per CDR3 protein. The table shows about 380,000 distinct CDR3 sequences, with approximately 5.1% occurring only once. The data are from a study of human T cells and chemical hapten exposure. Study-wide findings and caveats: Unchanged with DPC sensitization were TCRs above 1 in 1000 frequency. Alopecia in all donors means immunity may differ from healthy individuals.

Time point meaning: pre-sensitization, week 0. As for treatment: therapeutic diphenylcyclopropenone sensitization with weekly scalp DPC. This CDR3 region has 14 residues. V was shortened by 2 bases and J by 5 bases, with 12 bases between the two germline ends. This rearrangement joins TRBV12-3 or TRBV12-4 to TRBJ2-5; D is perhaps TRBD1 or TRBD2 (6 bases each). The source of this sequence is a woman between 45 and 60 years old with alopecia areata. Some clones in this sample may be carry-over from other donors' samples. The material was whole blood, obtained in connection with sensitization to the hapten diphenylcyclopropenone (DPC). CDR3 residues: CASSLRGALETQYF. CDR3 DNA: TGTGCCAGCAGTTTAAGGGGGGCCCTGGAGACCCAGTACTTC.